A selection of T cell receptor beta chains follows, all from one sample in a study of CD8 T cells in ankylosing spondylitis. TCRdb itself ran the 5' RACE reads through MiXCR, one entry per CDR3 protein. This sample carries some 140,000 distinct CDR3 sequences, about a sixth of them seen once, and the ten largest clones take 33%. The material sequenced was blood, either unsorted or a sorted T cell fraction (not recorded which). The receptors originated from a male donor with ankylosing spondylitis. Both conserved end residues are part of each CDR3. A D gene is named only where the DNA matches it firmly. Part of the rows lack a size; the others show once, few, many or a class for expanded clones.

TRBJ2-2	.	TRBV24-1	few	TGTGCCACCGGGCTACCGGGGACCGGGGAGCTGTTTTTT	CATGLPGTGELFF
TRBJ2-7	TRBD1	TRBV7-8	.	TGTGCCAGCAGCTTGCCAAGGACAGGACCCTACGAGCAGTACTTC	CASSLPRTGPYEQYF
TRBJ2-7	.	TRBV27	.	TGTGCCAGCAGAGTGGCTGATGGCGTATCCTACGAGCAGTACTTC	CASRVADGVSYEQYF
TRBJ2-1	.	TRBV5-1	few	TGCGCCAGCAGCACGGGACAGGAGATAAAATTACAGAGAGCGGGAATCAACAATGAGCAGTTCTTC	CASSTGQEIKLQRAGINNEQFF
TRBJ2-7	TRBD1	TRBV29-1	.	TGCAGCGTTGGGACAGGGGCATTCTTAAGCTCCTACGAGCAGTACTTC	CSVGTGAFLSSYEQYF
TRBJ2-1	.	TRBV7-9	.	TGTGCCAGCAGCTTAGTCAATCATCCGAGGAACAATGAGCAGTTCTTC	CASSLVNHPRNNEQFF
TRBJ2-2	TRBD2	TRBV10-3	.	TGTGCCATCAGTGTCACGGAAATAGCGGGAAGAACCGGGGAGCTGTTTTTT	CAISVTEIAGRTGELFF
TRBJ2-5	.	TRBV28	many	TGTGCCAGCCGGAACCTTCTCGAGGAGACACAAGAGACCCAGTACTTC	CASRNLLEETQETQYF
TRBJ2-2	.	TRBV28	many	TGTGCCAGCAGAGTTTCAAACACCGGGGAGCTGTTTTTT	CASRVSNTGELFF
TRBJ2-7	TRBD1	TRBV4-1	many	TGCGCCAGCAGCCAAACCGGGACAGGGCGCACCTACGAGCAGTACTTC	CASSQTGTGRTYEQYF
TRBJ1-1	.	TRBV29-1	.	TGCAGCGCTACTGAAGCTTTCTTT	CSATEAFF
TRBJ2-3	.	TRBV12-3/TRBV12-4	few	TGTGCCAGCAGTTTAGCTGCGACAGATACGCAGTATTTT	CASSLAATDTQYF
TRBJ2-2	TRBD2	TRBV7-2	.	TGTGCCAGGGGGGCTAGCGGGAGAAAGTACACCGGGGAGCTGTTTTTT	CARGASGRKYTGELFF
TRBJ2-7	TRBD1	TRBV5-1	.	TGCGCCAGCAACCCCCTCTTTACAGGGGACTACGAGCAGTACTTC	CASNPLFTGDYEQYF
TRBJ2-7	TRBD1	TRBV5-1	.	TGCGCCAGCAGCTCGACAGGGCAGAGGAGCTCCTACGAGCAGTACTTC	CASSSTGQRSSYEQYF
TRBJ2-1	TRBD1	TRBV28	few	TGTGCCAGCAGTTCTATTCCGGACAGGGAAGGTGAGCAGTTCTTC	CASSSIPDREGEQFF
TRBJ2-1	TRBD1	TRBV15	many	TGTGCCACCAGCAGAGAACCGTCCTTTGGGACAGCTAAAAATGAGCAGTTCTTC	CATSREPSFGTAKNEQFF
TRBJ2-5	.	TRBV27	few	TGTGCCAGCAGTTTGTTGGCTGGGGAGACCCAGTACTTC	CASSLLAGETQYF
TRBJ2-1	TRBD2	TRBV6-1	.	TGTGCCTGCCGGAGGCTAGCGGGTTTAATTTCCTACAATGAGCAGTTCTTC	CACRRLAGLISYNEQFF
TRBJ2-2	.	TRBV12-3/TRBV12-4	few	TGTGCCACCTCGCGCACCGGGGAGCTGTTTTTT	CATSRTGELFF
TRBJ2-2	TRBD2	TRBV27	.	TGTGCCAGCACCCTGGGGGGGGGGACCGGGGAGCTGTTTTTT	CASTLGGGTGELFF
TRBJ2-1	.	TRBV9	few	TGTGCCAGCAGCGCCGCCGGGACGAGCTACAATGAGCAGTTCTTC	CASSAAGTSYNEQFF
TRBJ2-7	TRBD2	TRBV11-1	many	TGTGCCAGCAGCTCCCCCAAACACCTTACTAGCGGGAGGTCCTACGAGCAGTACTTC	CASSSPKHLTSGRSYEQYF
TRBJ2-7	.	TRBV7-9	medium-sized	TGTGCCAGCAGCTCTGGACAGTTCCCCTACGAGCAGTACTTC	CASSSGQFPYEQYF
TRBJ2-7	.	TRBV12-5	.	TGTGCTAGTGGCTTGGACTATGTTCACTACGAGCAGTACTTC	CASGLDYVHYEQYF
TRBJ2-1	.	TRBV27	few	TGTGCCAGCACCCAAGCAGGCTCCTACAATGAGCAGTTCTTC	CASTQAGSYNEQFF
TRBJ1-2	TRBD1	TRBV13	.	TGTGCCAGCAGCGGCGACAGGGGCTATGGCTACACCTTC	CASSGDRGYGYTF
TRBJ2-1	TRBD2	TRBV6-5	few	TGTGCCAGCAGTTACGTGGCGGGAGTGCGAAATGAGCAGTTCTTC	CASSYVAGVRNEQFF
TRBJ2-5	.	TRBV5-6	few	TGTGCCAGCAGCTTGAAGTCGGGGTGGGAGACCCAGTACTTC	CASSLKSGWETQYF
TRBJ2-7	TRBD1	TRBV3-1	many	TGTGCCAGCAGCCCCATCGGACAGGGTGTAAAATCCTACGAGCAGTACTTC	CASSPIGQGVKSYEQYF
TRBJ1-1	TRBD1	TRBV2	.	TGTGCCAACTGGGGGACAGGGGTCATTGAAGCTTTCTTT	CANWGTGVIEAFF
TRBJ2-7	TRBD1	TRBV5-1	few	TGCGCCAGCAGCCGGGACAGGGGGCTCACGGGGAGCTACGAGCAGTACTTC	CASSRDRGLTGSYEQYF
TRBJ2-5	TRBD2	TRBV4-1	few	TGCGCCAGCAGCCAAGATCCGGGGGGGACCCAGTACTTC	CASSQDPGGTQYF
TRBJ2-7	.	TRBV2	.	TGTGCCAGCGTGGGCCGAGGACACGAGCAGTACTTC	CASVGRGHEQYF
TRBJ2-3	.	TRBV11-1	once	TGTGCCAGCAGCTTCGGGTCTAGCGCCCACACAGATACGCAGTATTTT	CASSFGSSAHTDTQYF
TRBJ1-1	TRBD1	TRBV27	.	TGTGCCAGCAGTTTGAGCCAGGGGGCATGGAACACTGAAGCTTTCTTT	CASSLSQGAWNTEAFF
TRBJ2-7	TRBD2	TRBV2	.	TGTGCCAGCACGGGGCTCACCGGGACTAGCGGCTACGAGCAGTACTTC	CASTGLTGTSGYEQYF
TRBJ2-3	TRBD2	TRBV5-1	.	TGCGCCAGCAGCCAGTGGGGAGGGCCGAGGGATACGCAGTATTTT	CASSQWGGPRDTQYF
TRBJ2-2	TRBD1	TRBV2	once	TGTGCCAGCACAGACTTGGACAGGGCGAACACCGGGGAGCTGTTTTTT	CASTDLDRANTGELFF
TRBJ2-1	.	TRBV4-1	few	TGCGCCAGCAGCCAAGATGAGGAAGAGCAGTTCTTC	CASSQDEEEQFF
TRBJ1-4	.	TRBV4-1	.	TGCGCCAGCAGCCCGGGCCGGGGGGAAGAAAAACTGTTTTTT	CASSPGRGEEKLFF
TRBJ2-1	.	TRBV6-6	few	TGTGCCAGCAGTTATAGCGATGCTGAGCAGTTCTTC	CASSYSDAEQFF
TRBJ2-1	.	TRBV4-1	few	TGCGCCAGCAGCCGACCGGGACAAGCGAGTGAGCAGTTCTTC	CASSRPGQASEQFF
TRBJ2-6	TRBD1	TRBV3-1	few	TGTGCCAGCAGCCAAGGAGTTGGGGGACAGACTGGGGCCAACGTCCTGACTTTC	CASSQGVGGQTGANVLTF
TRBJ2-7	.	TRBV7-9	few	TGTGCCAGCAGCCCCGACGGCTACGAGCAGTACTTC	CASSPDGYEQYF
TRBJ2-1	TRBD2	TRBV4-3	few	TGCGCCAGCAGCCAGACTAGCGGAGCCTACAATGAGCAGTTCTTC	CASSQTSGAYNEQFF
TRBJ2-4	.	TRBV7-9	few	TGTGCCAGCAGCTTCAGCGCGGAACTAGCCAAAAACATTCAGTACTTC	CASSFSAELAKNIQYF
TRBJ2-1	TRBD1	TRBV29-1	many	TGCAGCGTTGATGTCGGGACAGGTCTTAGTGAGCAGTTCTTC	CSVDVGTGLSEQFF
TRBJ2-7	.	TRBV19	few	TGTGCCAGTAGTCCAGGGGGGTTATCGACCTACGAGCAGTACTTC	CASSPGGLSTYEQYF
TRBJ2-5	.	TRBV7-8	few	TGTGCCAGCAGCCGGGACTGGGGGTACCAAGAGACCCAGTACTTC	CASSRDWGYQETQYF